Listed here are 8 T cell receptor beta chains from one sample, sequenced in a study of cytomegalovirus exposure and HLA in healthy donors. PCR amplification relied on 60 Vbeta primers (plus 13 Jbeta primers). Repertoires were generated with immunoSEQ multiplex PCR, while TCRdb's copy carries only in-frame clones and drops some. The data contain under 200,000 clones, 82% of them singletons. The sequenced material came from PBMCs. These receptors were collected from a girl aged 2-15 years in good health and CMV-seropositive.

Only a few counts were recorded for this clone. Its ends do not fully match the called genes, so a read error is possible. The chain joins TRBV6-1 to TRBJ2-7; maybe TRBD1 (5 bases). CDR1 and CDR2 from the germline V gene are MNHNS and SASEGT. This CDR3 is 14 amino acids long. The CDR3 DNA sequence: TGTGCCAGCAGTGAAGCGAGGCAGGGCCCAGCTAGTAGCTTC. Protein: CASSEARQGPASSF.

V and J are TRBV30 and TRBJ2-7; D is unresolved. The germline gives CDR1 GTSNPN, CDR2 SVGIG (reference sequence). V was trimmed by 3 bases and J by 6 bases, leaving 12 bases between them. The CDR3 contains 12 residues. This CDR3 is CAWSPTWAEQYF. CDR3 nucleotide sequence: TGTGCCTGGAGCCCCACCTGGGCCGAGCAGTACTTC.

The chain combines TRBV2 with TRBJ2-3, with 10 positions matching TRBD2. After removal of 3 bases from V and 5 bases from J, the junction contained 11 bases not matched to a gene. This CDR3 has 17 amino acids. Germline-derived CDR1 and CDR2 are SNHLY and FYNNEI. In nucleotides, the CDR3 is TGTGCCAGCAGTGACGGACAAACTAGCGGGACCGGAGATACGCAGTATTTT. It encodes CASSDGQTSGTGDTQYF.

The CDR3 protein is CASSFRGGEGYTF. CDR3 nucleotide sequence: TGTGCCAGCAGTTTTAGGGGGGGGGAGGGCTACACCTTC. The chain links TRBV27 to TRBJ1-2, with D tentatively TRBD1 (6 bases). CDR1 MNHEY and CDR2 SMNVEV come from the germline V gene (reference sequence). The CDR3 runs 13 residues. Trimming shortened V by 3 bases and J by 8 bases, and 13 bases separated the two germline ends.

J is TRBJ2-1 and V is TRBV5-4; D might be TRBD1 (5 bases). The CDR3 has 13 residues. Germline-derived CDR1 and CDR2 are SGHNT and YYREEE (reference sequence). Trimming cost V 4 bases and J 10 bases, with 15 bases left between them. The DNA for the CDR3 is TGTGCCAGCAGCGAAACTACCTCAGGGGAGCAGTTCTTC. The encoded protein is CASSETTSGEQFF. Complete variable domain (other parts from reference TRBV5-4 and TRBJ2-1): ETGVTQSPTHLIKTRGQQVTLRCSSQSGHNTVSWYQQALGQGPQFIFQYYREEENGRGNFPPRFSGLQFPNYSSELNVNALELDDSALYLCASSETTSGEQFFGPGTRLTVL.

The V and J genes are TRBV9 and TRBJ1-5; D possibly corresponds to TRBD1 (6 bases). Looked up from germline, CDR1 is SGDLS and CDR2 is YYNGEE. CDR3 length: 15 amino acids. Trimming left V 4 bases short and J 0 bases short, with 11 bases between. CDR3 sequence reads: CASSSEGDSNQPQHF. In DNA, the CDR3 is TGTGCCAGCAGCTCCGAGGGGGATAGCAATCAGCCCCAGCATTTT.

This chain connects TRBV4-2 to TRBJ2-3; TRBD2 matches 9 bases. This CDR3 comprises 17 residues. Trimming took 1 base from V and 0 from J; bases not matched to a gene: 5. Germline lookup yields CDR1 LGHNA and CDR2 YNFKEQ. The CDR3 region has the DNA TGTGCCAGCAGCCAAGTGGCTAGCGGGACCAGCACAGATACGCAGTATTTT. This sequence encodes CASSQVASGTSTDTQYF.

The chain couples TRBV30 to TRBJ2-3; no definite D call. V lost 7 bases and J 3 bases, leaving 8 bases between the germline ends. The CDR3 has 11 residues. Germline CDR1 GTSNPN, CDR2 SVGIG (reference sequence). Here the CDR3 reads CASFGTDTQYF. The DNA of the CDR3 is TGTGCCTCCTTCGGGACAGATACGCAGTATTTT.